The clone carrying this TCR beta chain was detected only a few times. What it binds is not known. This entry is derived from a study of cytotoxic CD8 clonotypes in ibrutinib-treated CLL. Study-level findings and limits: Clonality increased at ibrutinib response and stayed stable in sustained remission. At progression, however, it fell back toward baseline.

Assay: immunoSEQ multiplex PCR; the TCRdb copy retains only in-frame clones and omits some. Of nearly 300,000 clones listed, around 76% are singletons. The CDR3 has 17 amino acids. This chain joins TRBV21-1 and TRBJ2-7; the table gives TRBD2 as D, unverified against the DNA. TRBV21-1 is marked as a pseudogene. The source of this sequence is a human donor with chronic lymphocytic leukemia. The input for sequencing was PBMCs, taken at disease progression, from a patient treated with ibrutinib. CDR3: CASSRTVAGVLLYEQYF. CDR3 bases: TGTGCCAGCAGTAGGACGGTAGCGGGAGTCCTCCTCTACGAGCAGTACTTC.